The following is a T cell receptor beta chain sequence with its context. These data come from a study of CD8 T cell repertoires and HIV-1 epitope variants. About the study: Controls included no peptide, Ebola AY9 epitope, and a CMV, EBV, flu pool. Tested: three Gag epitope families, Nef HW9 and YT9.

The CDR3 covers 14 residues. Per the germline V gene, CDR1 is WSHSY and CDR2 is SAAADI. V was cut by 5 bases and J by 1 base, with 9 bases left in between. The data were produced by immunoSEQ multiplex PCR, yet TCRdb's version contains in-frame clones alone and is incomplete. The data contain 80,000 to 95,000 clones, roughly 81% of them singletons. The sample taken for sequencing was uncultured baseline CD8+ T cells from peripheral blood mononuclear cells (PBMCs). The TCR comes from a male donor with HIV. The V call is TRBV10-2, the J call TRBJ1-3; D perhaps matches TRBD1 (6 bases). CDR3 loop: CASSLQGSGNTIYF. CDR3 in DNA: TGCGCCAGCAGTCTACAGGGATCTGGAAACACCATATATTTT.